The table lists the clone carrying this T cell receptor (beta chain) with a count of one. The antigen is undetermined. The data are from a study of cytomegalovirus exposure and HLA in healthy donors. Regarding the study as a whole: Common viral pathogens seemed to be connected with several of the most significant clusters, according to a later analysis.

Amplification used 60 Vbeta primers and 13 Jbeta primers. The protocol was immunoSEQ multiplex PCR, while the TCRdb copy is restricted to in-frame clones and leaves out a portion. The repertoire consists of 100,000 to 150,000 clones, with over 75% occurring once and the leading ten covering under 2%. CDR3 length equals 14 residues. Germline loops: CDR1 MDHEN, CDR2 SYDVKM. V lost 5 bases, J lost 4 bases, and 2 bases stayed unmatched. Sequences were obtained from PBMCs. V usage is TRBV28 and J usage is TRBJ1-3; 10 bases are shared with TRBD1. The TCR sequence derives from a boy younger than 18 in good health and CMV-seronegative. CDR3 bases: TGTGCCAGCAGTAGACAGGGGGCAGGAAACACCATATATTTT. Translation gives CASSRQGAGNTIYF.